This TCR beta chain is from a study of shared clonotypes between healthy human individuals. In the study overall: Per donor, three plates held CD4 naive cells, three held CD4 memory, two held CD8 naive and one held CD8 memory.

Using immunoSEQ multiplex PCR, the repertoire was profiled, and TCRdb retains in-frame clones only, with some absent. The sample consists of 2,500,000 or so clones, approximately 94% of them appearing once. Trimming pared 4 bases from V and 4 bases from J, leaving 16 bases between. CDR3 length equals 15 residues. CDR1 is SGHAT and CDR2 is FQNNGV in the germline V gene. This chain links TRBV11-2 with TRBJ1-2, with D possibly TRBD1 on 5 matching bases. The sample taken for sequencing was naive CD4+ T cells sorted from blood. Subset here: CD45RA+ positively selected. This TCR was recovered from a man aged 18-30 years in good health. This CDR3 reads CASSSSRGEGYGYTF. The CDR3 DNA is TGTGCCAGCAGCTCTTCCCGAGGGGAAGGCTATGGCTACACCTTC.